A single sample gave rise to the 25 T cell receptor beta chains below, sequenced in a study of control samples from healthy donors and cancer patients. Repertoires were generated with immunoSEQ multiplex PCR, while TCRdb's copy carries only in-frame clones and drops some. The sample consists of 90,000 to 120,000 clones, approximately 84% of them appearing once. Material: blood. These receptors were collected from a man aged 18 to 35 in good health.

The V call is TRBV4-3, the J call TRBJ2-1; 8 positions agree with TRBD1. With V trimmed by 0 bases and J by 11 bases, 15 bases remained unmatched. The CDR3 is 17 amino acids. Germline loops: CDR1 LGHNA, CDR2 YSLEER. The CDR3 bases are TGCGCCAGCAGCCAAGACCCGGGGGAGACAGGGGATATTAAGCAGTTCTTC. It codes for CASSQDPGETGDIKQFF.

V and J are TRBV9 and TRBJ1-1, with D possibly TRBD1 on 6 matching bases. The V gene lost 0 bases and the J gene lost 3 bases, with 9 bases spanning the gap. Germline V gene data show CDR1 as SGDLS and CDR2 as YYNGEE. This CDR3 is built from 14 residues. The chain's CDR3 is CASSVEGVDTEAFF. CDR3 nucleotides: TGTGCCAGCAGCGTAGAGGGGGTGGACACTGAAGCTTTCTTT. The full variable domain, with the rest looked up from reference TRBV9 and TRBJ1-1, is DSGVTQTPKHLITATGQRVTLRCSPRSGDLSVYWYQQSLDQGLQFLIQYYNGEERAKGNILERFSAQQFPDLHSELNLSSLELGDSALYFCASSVEGVDTEAFFGQGTRLTVV.

The CDR3 nucleotides are TGTGCCAGCAGTTACTCGGTAATGAACACTGAAGCTTTCTTT. Translated, it gives CASSYSVMNTEAFF. The gene calls are TRBV6-5 and TRBJ1-1; D is unclear. Germline assignment: CDR1 MNHEY and CDR2 SVGAGI. The CDR3 length is 14 residues. V was pared by 0 bases and J by 0 bases, with 5 bases between.

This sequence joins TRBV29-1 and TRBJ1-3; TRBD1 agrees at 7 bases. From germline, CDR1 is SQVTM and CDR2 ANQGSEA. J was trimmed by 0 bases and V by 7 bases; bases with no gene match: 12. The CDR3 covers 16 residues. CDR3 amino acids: CSASLGGTVSGNTIYF. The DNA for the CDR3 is TGCAGCGCCTCGCTCGGCGGGACAGTCTCTGGAAACACCATATATTTT.

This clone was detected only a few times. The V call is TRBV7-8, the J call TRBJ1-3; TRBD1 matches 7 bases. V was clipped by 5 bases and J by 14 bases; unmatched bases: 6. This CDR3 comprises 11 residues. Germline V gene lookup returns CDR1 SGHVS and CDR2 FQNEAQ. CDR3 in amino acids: CASSQTGRVYF. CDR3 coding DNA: TGTGCCAGCAGCCAGACAGGGAGGGTATATTTT.

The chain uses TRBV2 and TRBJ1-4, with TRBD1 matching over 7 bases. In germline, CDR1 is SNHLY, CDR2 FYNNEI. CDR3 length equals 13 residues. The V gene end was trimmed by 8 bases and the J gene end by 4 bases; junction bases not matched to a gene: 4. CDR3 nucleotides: TGTGCCAGCCGACAGGGCTTTAATGAAAAACTGTTTTTT. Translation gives CASRQGFNEKLFF.

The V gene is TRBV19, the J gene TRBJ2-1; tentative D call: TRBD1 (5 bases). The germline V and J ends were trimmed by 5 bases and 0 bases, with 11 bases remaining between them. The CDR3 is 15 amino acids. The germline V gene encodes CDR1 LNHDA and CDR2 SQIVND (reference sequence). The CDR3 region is CASSAPQGSYNEQFF. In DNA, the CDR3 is TGTGCCAGTAGTGCCCCCCAGGGCTCCTACAATGAGCAGTTCTTC.

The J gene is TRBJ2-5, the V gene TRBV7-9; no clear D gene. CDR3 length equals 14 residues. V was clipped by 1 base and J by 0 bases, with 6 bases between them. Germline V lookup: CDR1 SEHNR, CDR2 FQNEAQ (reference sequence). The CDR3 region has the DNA TGTGCCAGCAGCTTAGACATCCACCAAGAGACCCAGTACTTC. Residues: CASSLDIHQETQYF.

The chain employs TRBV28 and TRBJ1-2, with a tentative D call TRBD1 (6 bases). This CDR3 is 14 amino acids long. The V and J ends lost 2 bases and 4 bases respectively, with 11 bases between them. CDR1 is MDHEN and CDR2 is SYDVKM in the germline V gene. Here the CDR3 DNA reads TGTGCCAGCAGTTTAAATGGACAGATCTATGGCTACACCTTC. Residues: CASSLNGQIYGYTF.

The CDR3 DNA sequence: TGTGCCAGCAGTTATTTGGGGAGAGGCGAGACCCAGTACTTC. It encodes CASSYLGRGETQYF. The chain has TRBV6-6 and TRBJ2-5, with a possible D match to TRBD2 (5 bases). Deletions cut 3 bases from V and 5 bases from J, with 13 bases between. Germline V gene sequence: CDR1 MNHNY, CDR2 SVGAGI (reference sequence). This CDR3 is built from 14 residues.

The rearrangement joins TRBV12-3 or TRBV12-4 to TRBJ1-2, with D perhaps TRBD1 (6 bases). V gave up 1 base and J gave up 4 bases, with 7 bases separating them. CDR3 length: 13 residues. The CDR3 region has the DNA TGTGCCAGCAGTTTAGGGGGGGCCTATGGCTACACCTTC. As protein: CASSLGGAYGYTF.

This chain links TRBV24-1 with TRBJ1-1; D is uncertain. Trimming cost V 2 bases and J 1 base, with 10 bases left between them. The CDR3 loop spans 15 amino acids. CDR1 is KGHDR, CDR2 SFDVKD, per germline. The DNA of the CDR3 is TGTGCCACCAGTGATTCCGGACCGGAGAACACTGAAGCTTTCTTT. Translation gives CATSDSGPENTEAFF.

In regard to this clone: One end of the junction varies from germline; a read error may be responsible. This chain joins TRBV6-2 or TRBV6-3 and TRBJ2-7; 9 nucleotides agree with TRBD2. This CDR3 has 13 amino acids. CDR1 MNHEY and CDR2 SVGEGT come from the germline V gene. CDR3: CAGSFSGGYEQYF. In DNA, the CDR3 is TGTGCCGGCAGTTTCAGCGGGGGGTACGAGCAGTACTTC.

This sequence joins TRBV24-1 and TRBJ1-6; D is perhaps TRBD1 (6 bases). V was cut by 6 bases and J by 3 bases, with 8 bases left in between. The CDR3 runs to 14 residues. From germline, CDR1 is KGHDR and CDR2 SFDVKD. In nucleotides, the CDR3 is TGTGCCACCAGTCCGGGACACTATAATTCACCCCTCCACTTT. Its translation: CATSPGHYNSPLHF.

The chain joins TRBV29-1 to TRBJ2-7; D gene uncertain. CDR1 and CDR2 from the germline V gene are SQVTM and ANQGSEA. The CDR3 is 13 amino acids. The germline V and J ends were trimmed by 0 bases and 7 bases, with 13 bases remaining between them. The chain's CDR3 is CSVEDWDLGEQYF. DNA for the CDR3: TGCAGCGTTGAAGATTGGGATCTGGGGGAGCAGTACTTC.

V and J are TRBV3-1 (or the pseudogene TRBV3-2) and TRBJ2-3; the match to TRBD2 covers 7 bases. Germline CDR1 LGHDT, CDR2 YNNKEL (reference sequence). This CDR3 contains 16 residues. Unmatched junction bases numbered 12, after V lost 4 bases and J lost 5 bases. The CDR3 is CASSRKAGLERDTQYF. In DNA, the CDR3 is TGTGCCAGCAGCCGGAAAGCCGGACTAGAAAGAGATACGCAGTATTTT.

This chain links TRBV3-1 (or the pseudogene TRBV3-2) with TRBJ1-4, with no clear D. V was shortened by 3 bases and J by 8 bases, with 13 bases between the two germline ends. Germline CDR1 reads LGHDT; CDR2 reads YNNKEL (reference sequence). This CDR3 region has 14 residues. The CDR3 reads CASSQQVLNEKLFF. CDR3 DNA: TGTGCCAGCAGCCAGCAGGTATTGAACGAAAAACTGTTTTTT.

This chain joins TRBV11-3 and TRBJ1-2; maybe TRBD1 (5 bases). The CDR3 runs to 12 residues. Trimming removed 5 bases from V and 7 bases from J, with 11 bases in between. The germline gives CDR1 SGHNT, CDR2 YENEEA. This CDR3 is CASSNQGSGYTF. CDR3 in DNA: TGTGCCAGCAGCAATCAGGGTTCTGGCTACACCTTC.

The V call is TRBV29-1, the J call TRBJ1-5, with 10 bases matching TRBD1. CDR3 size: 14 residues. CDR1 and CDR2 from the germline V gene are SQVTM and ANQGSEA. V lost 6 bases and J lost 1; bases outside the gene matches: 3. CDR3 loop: CSVRTGGSNQPQHF. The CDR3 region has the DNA TGCAGCGTCCGGACAGGGGGAAGCAATCAGCCCCAGCATTTT.

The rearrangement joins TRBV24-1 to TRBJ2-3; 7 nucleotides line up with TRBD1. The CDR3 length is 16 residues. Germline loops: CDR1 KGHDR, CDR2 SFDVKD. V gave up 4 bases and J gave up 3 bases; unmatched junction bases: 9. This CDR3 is CATSDHLRGQTDTQYF. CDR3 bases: TGTGCCACCAGTGACCATCTTAGGGGGCAAACAGATACGCAGTATTTT.

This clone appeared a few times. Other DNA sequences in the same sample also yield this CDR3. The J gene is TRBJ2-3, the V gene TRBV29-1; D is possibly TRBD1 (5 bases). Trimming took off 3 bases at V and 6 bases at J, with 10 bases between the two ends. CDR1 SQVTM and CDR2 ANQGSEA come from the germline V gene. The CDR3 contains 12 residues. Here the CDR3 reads CSVDRGRDTQYF. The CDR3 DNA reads TGCAGCGTTGATAGGGGAAGGGATACGCAGTATTTT.

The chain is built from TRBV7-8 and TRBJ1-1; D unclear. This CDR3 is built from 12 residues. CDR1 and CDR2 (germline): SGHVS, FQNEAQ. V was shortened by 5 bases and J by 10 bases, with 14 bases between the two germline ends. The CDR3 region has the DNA TGTGCCAGCAGCCGAGAAAGGGTGAGAGCTTTCTTT. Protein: CASSRERVRAFF.

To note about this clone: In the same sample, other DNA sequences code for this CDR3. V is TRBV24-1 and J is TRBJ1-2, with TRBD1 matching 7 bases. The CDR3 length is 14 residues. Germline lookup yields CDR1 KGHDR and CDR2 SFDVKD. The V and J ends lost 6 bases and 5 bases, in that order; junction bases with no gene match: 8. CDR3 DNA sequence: TGTGCCACCAGTTCCTTAGACAGGGTGTATGGCTACACCTTC. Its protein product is CATSSLDRVYGYTF.

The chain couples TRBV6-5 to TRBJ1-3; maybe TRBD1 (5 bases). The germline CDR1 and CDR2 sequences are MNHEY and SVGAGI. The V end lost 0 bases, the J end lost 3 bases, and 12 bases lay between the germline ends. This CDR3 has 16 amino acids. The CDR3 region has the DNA TGTGCCAGCAGTTACTCGAGGGGCGGGGTTGGAAACACCATATATTTT. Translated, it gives CASSYSRGGVGNTIYF.

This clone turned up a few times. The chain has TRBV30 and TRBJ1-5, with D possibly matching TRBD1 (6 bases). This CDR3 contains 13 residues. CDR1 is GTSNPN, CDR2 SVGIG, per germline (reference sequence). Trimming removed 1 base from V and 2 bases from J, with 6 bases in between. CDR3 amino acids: CAWSEGGNQPQHF. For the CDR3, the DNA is TGTGCCTGGAGTGAGGGGGGCAATCAGCCCCAGCATTTT.